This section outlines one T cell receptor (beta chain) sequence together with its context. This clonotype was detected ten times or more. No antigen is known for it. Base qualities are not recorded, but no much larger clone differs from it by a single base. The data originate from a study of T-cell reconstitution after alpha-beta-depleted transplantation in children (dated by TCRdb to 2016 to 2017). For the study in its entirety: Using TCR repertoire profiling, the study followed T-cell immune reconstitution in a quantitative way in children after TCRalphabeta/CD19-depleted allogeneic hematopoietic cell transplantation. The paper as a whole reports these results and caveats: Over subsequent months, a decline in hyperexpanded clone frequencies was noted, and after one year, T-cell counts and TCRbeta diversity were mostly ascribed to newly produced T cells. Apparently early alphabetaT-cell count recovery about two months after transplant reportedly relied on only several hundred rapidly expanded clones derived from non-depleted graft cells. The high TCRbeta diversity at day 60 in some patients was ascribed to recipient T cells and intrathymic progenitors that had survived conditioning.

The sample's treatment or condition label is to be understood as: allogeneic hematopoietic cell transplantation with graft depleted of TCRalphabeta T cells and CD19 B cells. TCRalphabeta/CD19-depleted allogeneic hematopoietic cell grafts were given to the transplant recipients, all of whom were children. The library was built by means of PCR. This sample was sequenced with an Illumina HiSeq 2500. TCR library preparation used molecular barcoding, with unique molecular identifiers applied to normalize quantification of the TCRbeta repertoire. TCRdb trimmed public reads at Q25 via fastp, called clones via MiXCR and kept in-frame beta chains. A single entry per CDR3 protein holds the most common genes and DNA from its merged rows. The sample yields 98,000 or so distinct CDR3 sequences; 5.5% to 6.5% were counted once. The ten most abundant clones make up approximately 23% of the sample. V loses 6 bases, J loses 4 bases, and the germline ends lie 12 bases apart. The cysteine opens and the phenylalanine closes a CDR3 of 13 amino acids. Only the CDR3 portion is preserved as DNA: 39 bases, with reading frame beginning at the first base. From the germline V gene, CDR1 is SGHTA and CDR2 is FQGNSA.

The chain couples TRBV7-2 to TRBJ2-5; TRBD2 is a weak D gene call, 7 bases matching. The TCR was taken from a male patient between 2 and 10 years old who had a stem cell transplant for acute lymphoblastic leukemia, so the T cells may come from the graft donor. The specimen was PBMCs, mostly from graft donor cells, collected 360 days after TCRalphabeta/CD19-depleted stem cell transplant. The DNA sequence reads TGTGCCAGCAGGGAGGGGGGGCCAGAGACCCAGTACTTC. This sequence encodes CASREGGPETQYF.